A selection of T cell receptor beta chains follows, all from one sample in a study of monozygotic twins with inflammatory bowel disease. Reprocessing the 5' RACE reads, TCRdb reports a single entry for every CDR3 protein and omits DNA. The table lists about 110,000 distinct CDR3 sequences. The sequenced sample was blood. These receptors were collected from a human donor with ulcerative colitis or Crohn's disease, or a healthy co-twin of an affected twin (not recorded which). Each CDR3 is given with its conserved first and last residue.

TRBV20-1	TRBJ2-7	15	CSARARRGTDYEQYF
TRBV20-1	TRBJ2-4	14	CSATGGLAKNIQYF
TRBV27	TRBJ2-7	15	CASSQRLGRSLEQYF
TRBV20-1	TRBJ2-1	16	CSAILAQISSYNEQFF
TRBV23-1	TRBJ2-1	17	CASSLETPTGSYNEQFF
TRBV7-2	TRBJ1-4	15	CASSEYRGAAEKLFF
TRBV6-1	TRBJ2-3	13	CASSDVVTDTQYF
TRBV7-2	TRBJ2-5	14	CASSLDDNQETQYF
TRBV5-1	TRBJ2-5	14	CASSLQVSDETQYF
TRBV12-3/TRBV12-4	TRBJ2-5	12	CASHGTAETQYF
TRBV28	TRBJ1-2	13	CASRVTGQYGYTF
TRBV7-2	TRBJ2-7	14	CASSPIAGAGEQYF
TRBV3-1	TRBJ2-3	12	CASSQDYGTQYF
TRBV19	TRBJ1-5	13	CASSLTTDQPQHF
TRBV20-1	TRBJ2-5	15	CSARPGLAAQETQYF
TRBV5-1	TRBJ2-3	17	CASSLDGTSVRTDTQYF
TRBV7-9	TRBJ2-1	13	CASSPTGAGEQFF
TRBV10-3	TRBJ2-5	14	CAISVGQGQETQYF
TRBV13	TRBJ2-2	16	CASSSERTGSAGELFF
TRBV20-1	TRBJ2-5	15	CSASSNRRPEETQYF
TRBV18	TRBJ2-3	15	CATSPRAGTGVRQYF
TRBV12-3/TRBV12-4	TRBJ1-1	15	CASSLATGRGTEAFF
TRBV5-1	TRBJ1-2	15	CASSREGQGYDGYTF
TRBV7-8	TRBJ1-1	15	CASSPAPRGRTEAFF
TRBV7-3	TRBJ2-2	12	CASSPDTGELFF
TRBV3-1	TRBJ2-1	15	CASSLGEQYGNEQFF
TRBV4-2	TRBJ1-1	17	CASSQDPDVGRGTEAFF
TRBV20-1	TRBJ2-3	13	CSAEQRGADTQYF
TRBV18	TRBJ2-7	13	CASSSGTPYEQYF
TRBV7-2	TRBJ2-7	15	CASSTAGDLGYEQYF
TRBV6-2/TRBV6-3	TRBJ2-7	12	CASSYTAGEQYF
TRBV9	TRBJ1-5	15	CASSVGQGEGQPQHF
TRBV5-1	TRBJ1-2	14	CASSFSRGSYGYTF
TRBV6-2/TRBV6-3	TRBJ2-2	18	CASTAGTSSLANTGELFF
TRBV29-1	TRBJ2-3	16	CSVGVQGKRGTDTQYF
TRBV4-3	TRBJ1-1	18	CASSQASVGGEGDTEAFF